This TCR beta chain was obtained from a study of early T cells in non-severe SARS-CoV-2 infection. Attachment of unique molecular identifiers to individual cDNA molecules was performed. Via MiXCR, TCRdb re-called the 5' RACE reads, giving one row per CDR3 protein. The sample lists 30,000 to 35,000 distinct CDR3 sequences, approximately 5% occurring once. This clonotype was detected only a few times. Losses at the gene ends were 0 bases for V and 6 bases for J; bases not matched to a gene: 5. The CDR3 consists of 16 residues. Germline CDR1 and CDR2: LGHDT and YNNKEL (reference sequence). The sample taken for sequencing was whole blood. This receptor was identified in an adult who was a healthcare worker with PCR-confirmed SARS-CoV-2 infection or an uninfected control (not recorded which). The chain links TRBV3-1 to TRBJ2-1; 10 bases fit TRBD2. CDR3 sequence: CASSQEPSGRGNEQFF. The CDR3 DNA follows: TGTGCCAGCAGCCAAGAACCTAGCGGGAGAGGCAATGAGCAGTTCTTC.